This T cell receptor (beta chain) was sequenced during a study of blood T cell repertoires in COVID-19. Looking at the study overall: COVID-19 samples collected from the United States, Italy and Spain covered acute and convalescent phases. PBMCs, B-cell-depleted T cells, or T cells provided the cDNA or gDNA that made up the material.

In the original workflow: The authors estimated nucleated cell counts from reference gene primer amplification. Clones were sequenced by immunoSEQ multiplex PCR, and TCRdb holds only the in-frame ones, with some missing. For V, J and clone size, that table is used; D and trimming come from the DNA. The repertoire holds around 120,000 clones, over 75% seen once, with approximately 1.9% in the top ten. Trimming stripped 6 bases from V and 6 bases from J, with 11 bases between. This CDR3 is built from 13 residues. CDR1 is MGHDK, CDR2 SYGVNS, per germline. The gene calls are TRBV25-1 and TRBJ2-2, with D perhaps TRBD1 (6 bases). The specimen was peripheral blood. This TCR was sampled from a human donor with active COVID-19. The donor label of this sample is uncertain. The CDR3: CASRQGLSGELFF. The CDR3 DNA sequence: TGTGCCAGCAGACAGGGTTTATCCGGGGAGCTGTTTTTT.